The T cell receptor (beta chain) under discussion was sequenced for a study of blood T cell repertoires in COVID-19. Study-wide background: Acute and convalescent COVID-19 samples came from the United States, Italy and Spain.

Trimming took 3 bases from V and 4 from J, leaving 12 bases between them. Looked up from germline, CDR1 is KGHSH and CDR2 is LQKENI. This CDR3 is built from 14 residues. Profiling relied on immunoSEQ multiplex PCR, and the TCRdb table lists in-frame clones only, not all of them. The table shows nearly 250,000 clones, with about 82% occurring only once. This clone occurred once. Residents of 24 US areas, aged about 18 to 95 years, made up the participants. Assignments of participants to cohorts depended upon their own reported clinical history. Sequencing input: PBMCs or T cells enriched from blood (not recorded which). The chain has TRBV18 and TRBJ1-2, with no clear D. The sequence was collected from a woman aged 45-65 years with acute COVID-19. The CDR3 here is CASSPTPILYGYTF. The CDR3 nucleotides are TGTGCCAGCTCACCTACACCCATCCTCTATGGCTACACCTTC.